These T cell receptor beta chains were read from a single sample in a study of identifying expanded T cells in peripheral blood. Here immunoSEQ multiplex PCR was the method, and the copy in TCRdb shows in-frame clones only, minus some. The sample lists some 100,000 clones; roughly 89% were seen once. The sequenced sample was blood. The receptors derive from a person aged 18 to 75 in good health. CDR3s include the opening cysteine and the closing phenylalanine or tryptophan. Each record gives: D gene, J gene, clone size, V gene, CDR3 protein, CDR3 DNA. D genes are given only for firm matches. Size values are once, few and many counts, or a class for expanded clones, and some rows have none.

d_call: -; j_call: TRBJ1-5; clone_size: -; v_call: TRBV7-2; cdr3_aa: CASSLAGRPQHF; cdr3_nt: TGTGCCAGCAGCTTAGCGGGGCGGCCCCAGCATTTT
d_call: -; j_call: TRBJ1-3; clone_size: -; v_call: TRBV28; cdr3_aa: CASSLGGSEGNTIYF; cdr3_nt: TGTGCCAGCAGTTTAGGGGGTTCTGAGGGTAACACCATATATTTT
d_call: -; j_call: TRBJ1-6; clone_size: few; v_call: TRBV7-2; cdr3_aa: CASSLSVRENSPLHF; cdr3_nt: TGTGCCAGCAGCTTATCGGTCAGGGAAAATTCACCCCTCCACTTT
d_call: TRBD1; j_call: TRBJ1-2; clone_size: -; v_call: TRBV11-3; cdr3_aa: CASSPGRNRQGMVYGYTF; cdr3_nt: TGTGCCAGCAGCCCGGGCCGGAATCGACAGGGAATGGTCTATGGCTACACCTTC
d_call: -; j_call: TRBJ1-1; clone_size: once; v_call: TRBV14; cdr3_aa: CASSYGVNTEAFF; cdr3_nt: TGTGCCAGCAGTTACGGGGTGAACACTGAAGCTTTCTTT
d_call: -; j_call: TRBJ2-5; clone_size: -; v_call: TRBV7-9; cdr3_aa: CASSFGLVGGGETQYF; cdr3_nt: TGTGCCAGCAGCTTTGGACTTGTAGGGGGAGGAGAGACCCAGTACTTC
d_call: -; j_call: TRBJ1-5; clone_size: -; v_call: TRBV2; cdr3_aa: CASSRYRDASNQPQHF; cdr3_nt: TGTGCCAGCAGTCGATACCGGGACGCCAGCAATCAGCCCCAGCATTTT
d_call: -; j_call: TRBJ1-1; clone_size: -; v_call: TRBV7-9; cdr3_aa: CASTRGGVNTEAFF; cdr3_nt: TGTGCCAGCACCCGTGGAGGGGTGAACACTGAAGCTTTCTTT
d_call: -; j_call: TRBJ2-2; clone_size: -; v_call: TRBV7-2; cdr3_aa: CASSQAALHTGELFF; cdr3_nt: TGTGCCAGCAGCCAGGCGGCACTTCACACCGGGGAGCTGTTTTTT
d_call: -; j_call: TRBJ2-5; clone_size: -; v_call: TRBV5-1; cdr3_aa: CASSQGDQETQYF; cdr3_nt: TGCGCCAGCAGCCAGGGAGATCAAGAGACCCAGTACTTC
d_call: -; j_call: TRBJ1-4; clone_size: -; v_call: TRBV4-1; cdr3_aa: CASSQGLLGDEKLFF; cdr3_nt: TGCGCCAGCAGCCAAGGCCTGTTGGGGGATGAAAAACTGTTTTTT
d_call: TRBD1; j_call: TRBJ2-7; clone_size: -; v_call: TRBV7-2; cdr3_aa: CASSLAVGDSYEQYF; cdr3_nt: TGTGCCAGCAGCTTAGCGGTGGGGGACAGCTACGAGCAGTACTTC
d_call: -; j_call: TRBJ2-5; clone_size: once; v_call: TRBV28; cdr3_aa: CASSYSKGGPVKETQYF; cdr3_nt: TGTGCCAGCAGTTACTCGAAGGGGGGGCCAGTCAAGGAGACCCAGTACTTC
d_call: -; j_call: TRBJ2-1; clone_size: -; v_call: TRBV19; cdr3_aa: CASRLTGPYNEQFF; cdr3_nt: TGTGCCAGTAGGCTTACCGGGCCTTACAATGAGCAGTTCTTC
d_call: TRBD1; j_call: TRBJ2-7; clone_size: -; v_call: TRBV29-1; cdr3_aa: CSVEDLIGTGLYF; cdr3_nt: TGCAGCGTTGAAGATCTCATCGGGACAGGGCTGTACTTC
d_call: -; j_call: TRBJ1-1; clone_size: once; v_call: TRBV11-1; cdr3_aa: CASSFGGTTEAFF; cdr3_nt: TGTGCCAGCAGCTTTGGGGGGACCACTGAAGCTTTCTTT
d_call: -; j_call: TRBJ2-2; clone_size: -; v_call: TRBV5-1; cdr3_aa: CASSLGQTGELFF; cdr3_nt: TGCGCCAGCAGCTTGGGCCAGACCGGGGAGCTGTTTTTT
d_call: TRBD1; j_call: TRBJ1-6; clone_size: -; v_call: TRBV7-6; cdr3_aa: CASSLEGTGTNSPLHF; cdr3_nt: TGTGCCAGCAGCTTAGAAGGGACAGGGACTAATTCACCCCTCCACTTT
d_call: -; j_call: TRBJ1-2; clone_size: -; v_call: TRBV29-1; cdr3_aa: CSVASSAYGYTF; cdr3_nt: TGCAGCGTTGCCTCTTCGGCGTATGGCTACACCTTC
d_call: TRBD1; j_call: TRBJ2-7; clone_size: -; v_call: TRBV5-1; cdr3_aa: CASRPGTGGSEQYF; cdr3_nt: TGCGCCAGCCGACCCGGGACAGGGGGGTCCGAGCAGTACTTC
d_call: -; j_call: TRBJ1-4; clone_size: -; v_call: TRBV6-5; cdr3_aa: CASSYGTVNEKLFF; cdr3_nt: TGTGCCAGCAGCTACGGGACGGTGAATGAAAAACTGTTTTTT
d_call: -; j_call: TRBJ2-3; clone_size: -; v_call: TRBV6-5; cdr3_aa: CASTEDWGGTDTQYF; cdr3_nt: TGTGCCAGCACCGAAGATTGGGGGGGCACTGATACGCAGTATTTT
d_call: -; j_call: TRBJ2-2; clone_size: -; v_call: TRBV27; cdr3_aa: CASSRATGELFF; cdr3_nt: TGTGCCAGCAGCCGTGCTACCGGGGAGCTGTTTTTT
d_call: TRBD1; j_call: TRBJ2-2; clone_size: -; v_call: TRBV4-3; cdr3_aa: CASSPRRTGDNTGELFF; cdr3_nt: TGCGCCAGCAGCCCCCGCCGGACAGGGGATAACACCGGGGAGCTGTTTTTT
d_call: -; j_call: TRBJ2-5; clone_size: -; v_call: TRBV7-2; cdr3_aa: CASSLTAGETQYF; cdr3_nt: TGTGCCAGCAGCTTAACTGCGGGAGAGACCCAGTACTTC
d_call: -; j_call: TRBJ2-2; clone_size: -; v_call: TRBV9; cdr3_aa: CASSVAWGATGELFF; cdr3_nt: TGTGCCAGCAGCGTAGCTTGGGGAGCCACCGGGGAGCTGTTTTTT
d_call: -; j_call: TRBJ2-1; clone_size: -; v_call: TRBV12-5; cdr3_aa: CASGFGNEQFF; cdr3_nt: TGTGCTAGTGGTTTCGGCAATGAGCAGTTCTTC
d_call: TRBD1; j_call: TRBJ2-2; clone_size: -; v_call: TRBV11-3; cdr3_aa: CASSPQAGTGETGELFF; cdr3_nt: TGTGCCAGCAGCCCACAGGCCGGGACAGGGGAGACCGGGGAGCTGTTTTTT
d_call: -; j_call: TRBJ1-3; clone_size: -; v_call: TRBV5-5; cdr3_aa: CASSQRTLGGNTIYF; cdr3_nt: TGTGCCAGCAGCCAAAGGACCTTGGGTGGAAACACCATATATTTT
d_call: -; j_call: TRBJ1-2; clone_size: -; v_call: TRBV6-1; cdr3_aa: CASSEGTGPFYGYTF; cdr3_nt: TGTGCCAGCAGTGAAGGAACAGGGCCCTTCTATGGCTACACCTTC